The clone carrying this T cell receptor (beta chain) was counted at least ten times. As yet, its antigen is unknown. The CDR3 spans 15 residues. Germline V gene lookup returns CDR1 MNHEY and CDR2 SMNVEV (reference sequence). V was shortened by 6 bases and J by 5 bases, with 19 bases between the two germline ends. Each CDR3 protein is one row after TCRdb ran MiXCR on the 5' RACE reads. The sample has around 320,000 distinct CDR3 sequences; around 4.5% are singletons. The data originate from a study of T cells after yellow fever vaccination. Overall study findings and caveats: By day 5 rather than day 15, the secondary response had peaked, though it was weaker. Clonotypes appearing in both CD4 and CD8 compartments existed, and their share was small. Contaminating bulk clonotypes could be abundant in FACS-sorted repertoires. A large majority of primary-vaccination clones showed up again after the booster (around 96% CD4, 85% to 90% CD8).

The chain employs TRBV27 and TRBJ2-5, with D maybe TRBD2 (6 bases). The sequence was collected from a man aged 18 to 29 who received the YFV17D yellow fever vaccine. This sample comprised PBMCs, obtained 15 days after the yellow fever booster vaccination. As DNA, the CDR3 is TGTGCCAGCAGCGTGTTACCCACTAGCTGGGAGACCCAGTACTTC. It encodes CASSVLPTSWETQYF.